Listed below are T cell receptor beta chains from one sample, sequenced in a study of shared clonotypes between healthy human individuals. The repertoire was sequenced with immunoSEQ multiplex PCR; TCRdb's copy has only in-frame clones and lacks some. The repertoire holds over 2 million clones, with 85% to 95% as singletons. Specimen: naive CD4+ T cells sorted from blood. All receptors come from a man younger than 35 in good health. Both conserved end residues are part of each CDR3. A D gene is named only where the DNA matches it firmly. The size of a clone is reported for some rows only, either as once, few or many, or as a class for expanded clones.

- TRBJ1-3 TRBV6-1 - CASSEAGGNTIYF TGTGCCAGCAGTGAAGCCGGGGGAAACACCATATATTTT
- TRBJ2-7 TRBV6-6 TRBD2 CASIKTSGGFYEQYF TGTGCCAGCATAAAGACTAGCGGGGGGTTCTACGAGCAGTACTTC
- TRBJ2-3 TRBV5-1 TRBD2 CASSLAGSSSGATQYF TGCGCCAGCAGCTTGGCGGGCAGTTCTAGCGGGGCTACGCAGTATTTT
- TRBJ2-5 TRBV7-9 TRBD2 CASSLGLLAGPQETQYF TGTGCCAGCAGCTTAGGGTTACTAGCGGGGCCCCAAGAGACCCAGTACTTC
once TRBJ1-2 TRBV25-1 - CASSEGETNYGYTF TGTGCCAGCAGTGAAGGGGAGACAAACTATGGCTACACCTTC
- TRBJ1-4 TRBV7-9 - CASSLLGQGTNEKLFF TGTGCCAGCAGCCTCCTCGGGCAGGGAACTAATGAAAAACTGTTTTTT
- TRBJ1-2 TRBV27 TRBD1 CASSKGANYGYTF TGTGCCAGCAGTAAGGGGGCCAACTATGGCTACACCTTC
- TRBJ2-3 TRBV6-6 TRBD1 CASLDRDTDTQYF TGTGCCAGCCTGGACAGGGACACAGATACGCAGTATTTT
- TRBJ2-7 TRBV30 - CAWSLIRGSNEQYF TGTGCCTGGAGCCTGATTAGGGGTTCGAACGAGCAGTACTTC
- TRBJ2-7 TRBV6-1 TRBD1 CASHRQGNYEQYF TGTGCCAGCCATCGACAGGGCAACTACGAGCAGTACTTC
- TRBJ2-7 TRBV7-2 - CASSLGGRSYEQYF TGTGCCAGCAGCTTAGGGGGGAGGTCCTACGAGCAGTACTTC
- TRBJ1-2 TRBV5-1 TRBD1 CASSYSGQANYGYTF TGCGCCAGCAGCTATTCAGGACAGGCCAACTATGGCTACACCTTC
- TRBJ1-6 TRBV10-3 TRBD1 CAIRSGQIYNSPLHF TGTGCCATCAGATCGGGACAGATTTATAATTCACCCCTCCACTTT
- TRBJ1-6 TRBV2 - CASSEDSSPLHF TGTGCCAGCAGTGAGGACTCTTCACCCCTCCACTTT
- TRBJ2-1 TRBV2 TRBD2 CASTMTSGGTYNEQFF TGTGCCAGCACGATGACTAGCGGGGGGACCTACAATGAGCAGTTCTTC
- TRBJ1-2 TRBV6-1 - CASSPRDYGYTF TGTGCCAGCAGTCCGAGGGACTATGGCTACACCTTC
- TRBJ1-5 TRBV5-1 TRBD1 CASSLAGGQPQHF TGCGCCAGCAGCTTGGCAGGGGGACAGCCCCAGCATTTT
- TRBJ1-2 TRBV2 TRBD1 CASSENVSRGGGYTF TGTGCCAGCAGTGAAAATGTCAGCAGGGGGGGTGGCTACACCTTC
- TRBJ2-3 TRBV6-1 - CASIRLGLTDTQYF TGTGCCAGCATCCGGCTCGGCCTCACAGATACGCAGTATTTT
- TRBJ2-1 TRBV5-1 - CASRAGNNEQFF TGCGCCAGCAGGGCGGGAAACAATGAGCAGTTCTTC
- TRBJ2-6 TRBV30 TRBD1 CAWSDGTGLSGANVLTF TGTGCCTGGAGTGATGGGACAGGGCTCTCTGGGGCCAACGTCCTGACTTTC
- TRBJ1-3 TRBV9 TRBD1 CASGKTGTGNTIYF TGTGCCAGCGGAAAGACAGGGACTGGAAACACCATATATTTT
- TRBJ1-1 TRBV10-3 - CAISESGGLNTEAFF TGTGCCATCAGTGAGTCGGGGGGGTTGAACACTGAAGCTTTCTTT
- TRBJ2-5 TRBV7-2 - CASSLALLDGETQYF TGTGCCAGCAGCTTAGCGCTTCTAGACGGAGAGACCCAGTACTTC
- TRBJ1-6 TRBV19 TRBD1 CASSTGTGGNSPLHF TGTGCCAGTAGTACCGGGACAGGGGGTAATTCACCCCTCCACTTT
once TRBJ2-2 TRBV28 - CASSSLGGRVENTGELFF TGTGCCAGCAGTTCCCTGGGTGGCAGGGTGGAGAACACCGGGGAGCTGTTTTTT
- TRBJ2-1 TRBV7-2 - CASSLETSYNEQFF TGTGCCAGCAGCTTAGAGACCTCCTACAATGAGCAGTTCTTC
- TRBJ1-3 TRBV10-3 - CAISESGTPSGNTIYF TGTGCCATCAGTGAGTCAGGAACCCCATCTGGAAACACCATATATTTT
- TRBJ1-5 TRBV7-2 TRBD1 CASSFGQGVNQPQHF TGTGCCAGCAGCTTTGGACAGGGGGTTAATCAGCCCCAGCATTTT
- TRBJ1-6 TRBV28 TRBD1 CASSLSGGASYNSPLHF TGTGCCAGCAGTCTCTCAGGGGGCGCCTCCTATAATTCACCCCTCCACTTT
once TRBJ2-1 TRBV6-5 - CASADSRTRNEFF TGTGCCAGCGCCGATTCCAGGACCCGGAACGAGTTCTTC
- TRBJ2-1 TRBV4-2 TRBD1 CASSQAGDRGLNEQFF TGTGCCAGCAGCCAAGCCGGAGACAGGGGCCTCAATGAGCAGTTCTTC
- TRBJ1-2 TRBV21-1 - CARRGANYGYTF TGTGCCAGGAGAGGGGCTAACTATGGCTACACCTTC
- TRBJ2-4 TRBV7-2 TRBD2 CASSLAVAGVVYF TGTGCCAGCAGCTTAGCGGTAGCGGGAGTAGTCTACTTC
- TRBJ2-7 TRBV6-1 - CASTGAAGTLEQYF TGTGCCAGCACCGGGGCGGCAGGGACACTGGAGCAGTACTTC
once TRBJ1-2 TRBV7-9 - CASSRGSNTLLKGYGYTF TGTGCCAGCAGTCGGGGGTCTAACACTCTCCTGAAGGGCTATGGCTACACCTTC
- TRBJ2-7 TRBV7-9 TRBD1 CASSLARGQGSYEQYF TGTGCCAGCAGCTTAGCACGGGGACAGGGGTCCTACGAGCAGTACTTC
- TRBJ2-3 TRBV11-2 - CASSLVGDGTDTQYF TGTGCCAGCAGCTTAGTAGGGGATGGCACAGATACGCAGTATTTT
- TRBJ2-3 TRBV5-6 - CASSLRGRADTQYF TGTGCCAGCAGCTTGCGGGGGCGCGCAGATACGCAGTATTTT
- TRBJ1-5 TRBV19 - CASRTATGTLQPQHF TGTGCCAGCCGGACAGCTACCGGGACGCTTCAGCCCCAGCATTTT
- TRBJ2-7 TRBV2 TRBD2 CASSEGSGNHEQYF TGTGCCAGCAGTGAAGGTAGCGGGAACCACGAGCAGTACTTC
- TRBJ2-7 TRBV2 TRBD1 CASRGDSNYEQYF TGTGCCAGCAGAGGGGACAGTAACTACGAGCAGTACTTC
- TRBJ2-5 TRBV5-4 TRBD1 CAGRNRGQETQYF TGTGCCGGGCGTAACAGGGGGCAAGAGACCCAGTACTTC
- TRBJ1-2 TRBV18 - CASSPTGITNYGYTF TGTGCCAGCTCACCCACAGGGATCACTAACTATGGCTACACCTTC
once TRBJ2-3 TRBV6-6 - CASSPGLPDTQYF TGTGCCAGCAGTCCGGGACTCCCAGATACGCAGTATTTT
- TRBJ1-6 TRBV5-6 - CASSLSPSPGGNSPLHF TGTGCCAGCAGCTTGAGCCCCAGTCCGGGGGGCAATTCACCCCTCCACTTT
- TRBJ2-2 TRBV6-5 TRBD2 CASSYGTSRSTGELFF TGTGCCAGCAGTTACGGGACTAGCAGATCCACCGGGGAGCTGTTTTTT
- TRBJ2-2 TRBV5-1 - CASSLVAGTTGELFF TGCGCCAGCAGCTTGGTGGCGGGGACCACCGGGGAGCTGTTTTTT
- TRBJ2-5 TRBV6-5 - CASSYSSETQYF TGTGCCAGCAGTTACTCTAGCGAGACCCAGTACTTC
- TRBJ2-7 TRBV15 - CATSRFVTYEQYF TGTGCCACCAGCAGGTTCGTGACCTACGAGCAGTACTTC
- TRBJ2-7 TRBV28 - CASSSGLGMTDTYEQYF TGTGCCAGCAGTTCCGGCCTAGGTATGACCGATACCTACGAGCAGTACTTC